A selection of T cell receptor beta chains follows, all from one sample in a study of CD4 T cells in relation to SARS-CoV-2 and coronaviruses. Only in-frame clones appear in the TCRdb table, and some are missing; sequencing was by immunoSEQ multiplex PCR. The table records 35,000 to 40,000 clones, 70% to 90% of them present only once. The specimen was memory CD4+ T cells from PBMCs. These receptors originate from an adult with COVID-19. Each CDR3 is given with its conserved first and last residue. D genes are given only for firm matches. Part of the rows lack a size; the others show once, few, many or a class for expanded clones.

D	V	length	size	J	CDR3	DNA
.	TRBV7-9	15	.	TRBJ1-1	CASSDPGHQNTEAFF	TGTGCCAGCAGCGACCCGGGACACCAGAACACTGAAGCTTTCTTT
.	TRBV28	20	.	TRBJ2-6	CASTSRAGGTLGSGANVLTF	TGTGCCAGCACCTCACGGGCCGGCGGAACCTTGGGGTCTGGGGCCAACGTCCTGACTTTC
.	TRBV27	15	.	TRBJ1-1	CASSLSNGGATEAFF	TGTGCCAGCAGCCTCTCCAATGGGGGGGCAACTGAAGCTTTCTTT
.	TRBV5-4	15	.	TRBJ1-6	CASTSSDGGNSPLHF	TGTGCCAGCACATCCTCAGACGGGGGGAATTCACCCCTCCACTTT
.	TRBV7-9	15	.	TRBJ1-3	CASSVQGGAGNTIYF	TGTGCCAGCAGCGTCCAGGGAGGCGCTGGAAACACCATATATTTT
.	TRBV12-3/TRBV12-4	12	.	TRBJ1-6	CASRLGNSPLHF	TGTGCCAGCAGACTGGGTAATTCACCCCTCCACTTT
.	TRBV5-1	14	.	TRBJ1-2	CASSPAPGNYGYTF	TGCGCCAGCAGCCCGGCCCCCGGAAACTATGGCTACACCTTC
.	TRBV18	13	.	TRBJ2-1	CASSLSEGTEQFF	TGTGCCAGCTCGCTCTCTGAGGGGACCGAGCAGTTCTTC
.	TRBV18	15	.	TRBJ2-5	CASSPQIGARETQYF	TGTGCCAGCTCACCACAAATCGGGGCAAGAGAGACCCAGTACTTC
.	TRBV5-1	15	.	TRBJ1-5	CASSLLGQGGQPQHF	TGCGCCAGCAGCTTGCTGGGGCAGGGAGGTCAGCCCCAGCATTTT
.	TRBV10-3	12	.	TRBJ2-7	CAIREGPYEQYF	TGTGCCATCAGGGAGGGACCCTACGAGCAGTACTTC
.	TRBV7-9	14	.	TRBJ2-7	CASSLEGGGYEQYF	TGTGCCAGCAGCTTAGAGGGGGGGGGATACGAGCAGTACTTC
.	TRBV15	14	.	TRBJ1-5	CATSQGLSNQPQHF	TGTGCCACCTCACAGGGTTTAAGCAATCAGCCCCAGCATTTT
.	TRBV5-1	14	once	TRBJ1-4	CASSPGGVNEKLFF	TGCGCCAGCAGCCCCGGCGGAGTTAACGAAAAACTGTTTTTT
TRBD1	TRBV6-5	13	.	TRBJ2-1	CASTRDRGLEQFF	TGTGCCAGCACGAGGGACAGGGGCCTTGAGCAGTTCTTC
.	TRBV5-1	13	.	TRBJ2-7	CASSYGRPYEQYF	TGCGCCAGCAGCTACGGACGGCCCTACGAGCAGTACTTC
TRBD1	TRBV28	13	.	TRBJ2-7	CASAGTGPHEQYF	TGTGCCAGCGCAGGGACAGGGCCTCACGAGCAGTACTTC
.	TRBV6-4	14	few	TRBJ1-6	CASSEVAGDSPLHF	TGTGCCAGCAGTGAGGTGGCAGGAGATTCACCCCTCCACTTT
TRBD1	TRBV18	13	.	TRBJ2-1	CASSPGQLNEQFF	TGTGCCAGCTCACCGGGACAGCTCAATGAGCAGTTCTTC
.	TRBV27	13	.	TRBJ1-2	CASKPGVENGYTF	TGTGCCAGCAAACCAGGCGTAGAGAATGGCTACACCTTC
TRBD1	TRBV18	14	.	TRBJ2-3	CASSPQGATDTQYF	TGTGCCAGCTCGCCACAGGGGGCCACAGATACGCAGTATTTT
.	TRBV6-2/TRBV6-3	14	.	TRBJ2-2	CASSYSWNTGELFF	TGTGCCAGCAGTTACTCGTGGAACACCGGGGAGCTGTTTTTT
.	TRBV3-1/TRBV3-2	12	few	TRBJ1-6	CASSHPHSPLHF	TGTGCCAGCAGCCACCCCCATTCACCCCTCCACTTT
.	TRBV6-5	13	.	TRBJ1-2	CASTLGANYGYTF	TGTGCCAGCACATTGGGAGCTAACTATGGCTACACCTTC
.	TRBV3-1/TRBV3-2	13	.	TRBJ1-1	CASRESGGTEAFF	TGTGCCAGCAGAGAAAGCGGGGGCACTGAAGCTTTCTTT
.	TRBV2	13	.	TRBJ1-4	CASSEGRHEKLFF	TGTGCCAGCAGTGAGGGCCGGCACGAAAAACTGTTTTTT
.	TRBV5-1	15	.	TRBJ2-2	CASSLGQENTGELFF	TGCGCCAGCAGCTTGGGCCAAGAGAACACCGGGGAGCTGTTTTTT
.	TRBV2	12	few	TRBJ1-2	CASSEGGMGYTF	TGTGCCAGCAGTGAAGGGGGAATGGGCTACACCTTC
TRBD1	TRBV5-6	15	few	TRBJ1-1	CASSFRTGGNTEAFF	TGTGCCAGCAGCTTTAGAACAGGGGGAAACACTGAAGCTTTCTTT
.	TRBV19	14	.	TRBJ1-5	CASSLGVAHQPQHF	TGTGCCAGTAGTTTAGGAGTGGCACATCAGCCCCAGCATTTT
.	TRBV18	16	.	TRBJ2-3	CASSPRTNPSTDTQYF	TGTGCCAGCTCACCACGGACTAACCCTAGCACAGATACGCAGTATTTT
TRBD2	TRBV6-5	14	.	TRBJ2-7	CASSPVGGRAEQYF	TGTGCCAGCAGTCCCGTGGGAGGGAGAGCCGAGCAGTACTTC
.	TRBV9	15	.	TRBJ2-1	CASSVLQGRSNEQFF	TGTGCCAGCAGCGTACTCCAGGGAAGGAGCAATGAGCAGTTCTTC
.	TRBV3-1/TRBV3-2	14	.	TRBJ1-6	CASGYTAYNSPLHF	TGTGCCAGTGGTTATACAGCCTATAATTCACCCCTCCACTTT
TRBD1	TRBV2	15	once	TRBJ2-5	CASSVRGPFQETQYF	TGTGCCAGCAGTGTTAGGGGGCCCTTCCAAGAGACCCAGTACTTC
.	TRBV5-4	16	.	TRBJ2-1	CASSLVVFGFQNEQFF	TGTGCCAGCAGCTTAGTCGTGTTCGGGTTCCAAAATGAGCAGTTCTTC
TRBD1	TRBV19	14	.	TRBJ2-7	CASLRTGGSYEQYF	TGTGCCAGTCTAAGGACAGGCGGATCCTACGAGCAGTACTTC
TRBD1	TRBV9	14	.	TRBJ2-5	CASSSGTAEETQYF	TGTGCCAGCAGCTCAGGGACAGCAGAAGAGACCCAGTACTTC
.	TRBV7-9	16	.	TRBJ2-2	CASVWGGQPNTGELFF	TGTGCCAGCGTTTGGGGGGGGCAACCGAACACCGGGGAGCTGTTTTTT
.	TRBV10-1	15	few	TRBJ2-2	CASLERVGGTGELFF	TGCGCCAGCCTAGAACGGGTAGGCGGGACCGGGGAGCTGTTTTTT
TRBD2	TRBV2	14	.	TRBJ2-7	CASTKGPSGYEQYF	TGTGCCAGCACTAAAGGGCCTAGCGGCTACGAGCAGTACTTC
.	TRBV5-1	16	.	TRBJ2-3	CASSLGGSPSTDTQYF	TGCGCCAGCAGCTTGGGAGGGTCTCCTAGCACAGATACGCAGTATTTT
.	TRBV27	13	once	TRBJ2-5	CASSQDRMETQYF	TGTGCCAGCAGCCAAGACAGGATGGAGACCCAGTACTTC
.	TRBV10-3	12	.	TRBJ2-5	CAISEGKETQYF	TGTGCCATCAGTGAGGGGAAAGAGACCCAGTACTTC
.	TRBV28	12	.	TRBJ1-1	CASSSAGGLAFF	TGTGCCAGCAGTTCGGCCGGGGGCCTAGCTTTCTTT
.	TRBV5-6	13	.	TRBJ2-3	CASSLSGTDTQYF	TGTGCCAGCAGCTTGTCGGGTACAGATACGCAGTATTTT
.	TRBV20-1	11	.	TRBJ2-5	CSARDHETQYF	TGCAGTGCTAGAGATCACGAGACCCAGTACTTC
.	TRBV28	19	once	TRBJ1-3	CASSSQGWGAQYSGNTIYF	TGTGCCAGCAGTTCCCAGGGTTGGGGGGCCCAATACTCTGGAAACACCATATATTTT
.	TRBV6-2/TRBV6-3	15	.	TRBJ2-1	CASSTLAVGGNEQFF	TGTGCCAGCAGTACCCTAGCGGTAGGGGGTAATGAGCAGTTCTTC
.	TRBV28	13	.	TRBJ2-2	CASSLLYTGELFF	TGTGCCAGCAGTTTATTGTATACCGGGGAGCTGTTTTTT
.	TRBV7-8	15	few	TRBJ2-2	CASIEQGLIAGELFF	TGTGCCAGCATTGAACAGGGCCTAATCGCCGGGGAGCTGTTTTTT
.	TRBV9	13	.	TRBJ2-1	CASSVAWGGEQFF	TGTGCCAGCAGCGTAGCTTGGGGTGGTGAGCAGTTCTTC